A selection of T cell receptor beta chains follows, all from one sample in a study of blood T cell repertoires in COVID-19. Assay used: immunoSEQ multiplex PCR; TCRdb lists only in-frame clones, some missing. The sample has about 190,000 clones, about 88% seen once. The source material was PBMCs or T cells enriched from blood (not recorded which). These receptors originate from a woman aged 30 to 39 who had recovered from COVID-19. Each CDR3 is given with its conserved first and last residue. The D gene is left open where the match is weak. Clone sizes are given selectively: once, few, many, or a class where the clone is expanded.

>NA|NA|TRBJ1-4|TRBV28
TGTGCCAGCAGGGACGGGGGTGCAACTAATGAAAAACTGTTTTTT
CASRDGGATNEKLFF
>NA|NA|TRBJ1-5|TRBV3-1/TRBV3-2
TGTGCCAGCAGCCATCACAGGGAAGGCAATCAGCCCCAGCATTTT
CASSHHREGNQPQHF
>NA|TRBD2|TRBJ2-1|TRBV12-5
TGTGCTAGTGGTTTGTCAACGGGACTAGCGGGGGGGCGAGACAATGAGCAGTTCTTC
CASGLSTGLAGGRDNEQFF
>NA|NA|TRBJ1-1|TRBV12-3/TRBV12-4
TGTGCCAGCAGTTTTAAGAGGAACACTGAAGCTTTCTTT
CASSFKRNTEAFF
>once|TRBD1|TRBJ1-6|TRBV28
TGTGCCAGCAGTTCGAAGGACAGGGCGTATTCACCCCTCCACTTT
CASSSKDRAYSPLHF
>once|TRBD1|TRBJ1-5|TRBV2
TGTGCCAGCAGGACAGGGCAGGGGAATCAGCCCCAGCATTTT
CASRTGQGNQPQHF
>NA|NA|TRBJ1-2|TRBV27
TGTGCCAGCAGTTTATTTTACGGGGACAAAAATAACTATGGCTACACCTTC
CASSLFYGDKNNYGYTF
>NA|NA|TRBJ2-7|TRBV5-1
TGCGCCAGCAGCCTACCTAATTACGAGCAGTACTTC
CASSLPNYEQYF
>NA|NA|TRBJ1-1|TRBV7-9
TGTGCCAGCAGCCTTTCGGGGACTGAAGCTTTCTTT
CASSLSGTEAFF
>NA|NA|TRBJ1-2|TRBV6-5
TGTGCCAGCATTTGGGAGGGGCGGTACAACTATGGCTACACCTTC
CASIWEGRYNYGYTF
>NA|TRBD2|TRBJ2-7|TRBV19
TGTGCCAGTAGTATCATAGCGGGACCGCCCTACGAGCAGTACTTC
CASSIIAGPPYEQYF
>NA|NA|TRBJ2-4|TRBV9
TGTGCCAGCAGCGCCTTCTCCAGGGACATTCAGTACTTC
CASSAFSRDIQYF
>few|NA|TRBJ1-6|TRBV11-2
TGTGCCAGCAGCTTCCCTCAAGGGGGAGGGAATTCACCCCTCCACTTT
CASSFPQGGGNSPLHF
>NA|TRBD1|TRBJ1-1|TRBV5-4
TGTGCCAGCAGCCCGGGGACCAGGGGGAAGGACACTGAAGCTTTCTTT
CASSPGTRGKDTEAFF
>few|TRBD1|TRBJ1-2|TRBV5-1
TGCGCCAGCAGCTTGGACAGGGGGTATGGCTACACCTTC
CASSLDRGYGYTF
>NA|NA|TRBJ2-3|TRBV14
TGTGCCAGCAGCCAAGTGGGGGGAGCAGATACGCAGTATTTT
CASSQVGGADTQYF
>NA|TRBD2|TRBJ2-3|TRBV4-2
TGTGCCAGCAGCCTGAGCGGGGGGGGCACAGATACGCAGTATTTT
CASSLSGGGTDTQYF
>NA|TRBD2|TRBJ2-7|TRBV28
TGTGCCAGCAGTTTATTTAGCGGGGTCAACTACGAGCAGTACTTC
CASSLFSGVNYEQYF
>NA|NA|TRBJ1-2|TRBV12-5
TGTGCTAGTGGTTATACAGGTGTGGGTGGCTACACCTTC
CASGYTGVGGYTF
>NA|TRBD2|TRBJ2-1|TRBV2
TGTGCCAGCAGTGAAGTACGGCTAGCGGTCTACAATGAGCAGTTCTTC
CASSEVRLAVYNEQFF
>once|NA|TRBJ1-5|TRBV7-2
TGTGCCAGCAGCTTACAGGGAAACAATCAGCCCCAGCATTTT
CASSLQGNNQPQHF
>once|TRBD2|TRBJ2-3|TRBV5-8
TGTGCCAGCAGCTTGGACGGGGGGGGCTTAACAGATACGCAGTATTTT
CASSLDGGGLTDTQYF
>NA|TRBD2|TRBJ2-1|TRBV12-3/TRBV12-4
TGTGCCAGCAGCAACGGGGGGAATGAGCAGTTCTTC
CASSNGGNEQFF
>NA|TRBD1|TRBJ1-5|TRBV6-5
TGTGCCAGCAGGGGGGGACAGGGCAATCAGCCCCAGCATTTT
CASRGGQGNQPQHF
>NA|NA|TRBJ2-3|TRBV5-1
TGCGCCAGCAGCTCCTCAGGGTTTAGCACAGATACGCAGTATTTT
CASSSSGFSTDTQYF
>once|NA|TRBJ2-3|TRBV5-6
TGTGCCAGCAGCTTGTGGACTGCTACCACAGATACGCAGTATTTT
CASSLWTATTDTQYF
>NA|NA|TRBJ2-5|TRBV5-1
TGCGCCAGCAGCTATGACAGTGGGGAGACCCAGTACTTC
CASSYDSGETQYF
>NA|NA|TRBJ1-3|TRBV28
TGTGCCACCTCGACCCGGGACTCTGGAAACACCATATATTTT
CATSTRDSGNTIYF
>NA|NA|TRBJ2-2|TRBV21-1
TGTGCCAGCAGCAAAGAATTTAGGGACAGGGAGGCCGGGGAGCTGTTTTTT
CASSKEFRDREAGELFF
>once|NA|TRBJ1-1|TRBV5-1
TGCGCCAGCAGCTTGAGCGGAGACCGGACTGAAGCTTTCTTT
CASSLSGDRTEAFF
>NA|NA|TRBJ1-1|TRBV19
TGTGCCAGTAGTCCTCTAGCGGTGGACACTGAAGCTTTCTTT
CASSPLAVDTEAFF
>NA|TRBD2|TRBJ2-3|TRBV28
TGTGCCAGCAGTTTGCGGGGGCTAGCGGGAGGGGGCCTCACAGATACGCAGTATTTT
CASSLRGLAGGGLTDTQYF
>NA|TRBD1|TRBJ1-5|TRBV28
TGTGCCAGCAGTCTCCGGGACAGGGGCCCCTATAGCAATCAGCCCCAGCATTTT
CASSLRDRGPYSNQPQHF
>NA|TRBD1|TRBJ2-5|TRBV19
TGTGCCAGTAGTCCGGGACAGGGACAAGAGACCCAGTACTTC
CASSPGQGQETQYF
>NA|TRBD1|TRBJ1-5|TRBV7-2
TGTGCCAGCAGCTTGGACAGGGAGCAGCCCCAGCATTTT
CASSLDREQPQHF
>NA|NA|TRBJ2-7|TRBV21-1
TGTGCCAGCAGCAAAGCAACACTAGCGGGAGATTACGAGCAGTACTTC
CASSKATLAGDYEQYF
>NA|NA|TRBJ2-2|TRBV5-1
TGCGCCAGCAGGTATCCGTACAGGGAACTAAACACCGGGGAGCTGTTTTTT
CASRYPYRELNTGELFF
>NA|NA|TRBJ2-3|TRBV5-1
TGCGCCAGCAGAATGAGCGGGCTTACAGATACGCAGTATTTT
CASRMSGLTDTQYF
>NA|NA|TRBJ1-2|TRBV19
TGTGCCAGTAGTAATACGGGGCAGGGGAGCTACACCTTC
CASSNTGQGSYTF
>NA|TRBD1|TRBJ2-3|TRBV7-3
TGTGCCAGCAGCTTAAATCGGGCAGGGGGAACAGATACGCAGTATTTT
CASSLNRAGGTDTQYF
>NA|NA|TRBJ1-4|TRBV19
TGTGCCTCCAGACAGGTTGAAAAACTGTTTTTT
CASRQVEKLFF
>NA|NA|TRBJ1-6|TRBV12-3/TRBV12-4
TGTGCCACCAAGACAGTTGATAATTCACCCCTCCACTTT
CATKTVDNSPLHF
>few|TRBD2|TRBJ2-1|TRBV2
TGTGCCAGCAGTGAAAGCGGGAGGGCCTACAATGAGCAGTTCTTC
CASSESGRAYNEQFF
>NA|NA|TRBJ2-3|TRBV6-6
TGTGCCAGCAGTTATGGGCCCATTCCCGATACGCAGTATTTT
CASSYGPIPDTQYF
>NA|TRBD2|TRBJ2-3|TRBV5-1
TGCGCCAGCAGCCCGGCGGGGGGCTTCACAGATACGCAGTATTTT
CASSPAGGFTDTQYF
>NA|NA|TRBJ2-1|TRBV28
TGTGCCAGCAGCAACCGTTATCTGGGCAGAGGGTCCTACAATGAGCAGTTCTTC
CASSNRYLGRGSYNEQFF
>NA|NA|TRBJ1-2|TRBV28
TGTGCCAGCAGTTCCACCGGGAGGTATAAGTATGGCTACACCTTC
CASSSTGRYKYGYTF
>NA|TRBD2|TRBJ2-1|TRBV3-1/TRBV3-2
TGTGCCAGCAGCCCCTTTGCGGGAGGGAGTATTGAGCAGTTCTTC
CASSPFAGGSIEQFF
>once|NA|TRBJ2-1|TRBV10-3
TGTGCCATCAGATCCGAGGGTGGGAGCTCCTACAATGAGCAGTTCTTC
CAIRSEGGSSYNEQFF
>NA|NA|TRBJ2-7|TRBV29-1
TGCAGCGTTGAAGGGGGGTCGGGACACTCCAACGAGCAGTACTTC
CSVEGGSGHSNEQYF
>NA|NA|TRBJ2-1|TRBV19
TGTGCCAGTAGTATAGATCTAATCGAGCAGTTCTTC
CASSIDLIEQFF
>few|TRBD2|TRBJ2-3|TRBV3-1/TRBV3-2
TGTGCCAGCAGCCAAATAGTAGCGGGAGGGGCAGATACGCAGTATTTT
CASSQIVAGGADTQYF
>NA|TRBD1|TRBJ2-6|TRBV3-1/TRBV3-2
TGTGCCAGCAGCCAAGAGACAGGGATCTCTGGGGCCAACGTCCTGACTTTC
CASSQETGISGANVLTF